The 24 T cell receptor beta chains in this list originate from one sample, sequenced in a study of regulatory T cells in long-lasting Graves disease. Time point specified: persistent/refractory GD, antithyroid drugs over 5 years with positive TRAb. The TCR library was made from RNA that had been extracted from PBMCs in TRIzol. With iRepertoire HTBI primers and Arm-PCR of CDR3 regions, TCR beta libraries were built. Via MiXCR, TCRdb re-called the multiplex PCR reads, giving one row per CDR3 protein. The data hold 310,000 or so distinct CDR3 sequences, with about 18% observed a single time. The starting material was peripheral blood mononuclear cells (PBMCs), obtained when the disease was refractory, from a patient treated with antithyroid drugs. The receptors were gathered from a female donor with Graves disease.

CDR3 loop: CASSESDATNEKLFF. The CDR3 DNA reads as TGCGCCAGCAGTGAGTCCGATGCAACTAATGAAAAACTGTTTTTT. V usage is TRBV10-1 and J usage is TRBJ1-4; D is uncertain. Deletions cut 0 bases from V and 0 bases from J, with 5 bases between. Per germline, CDR1 WNHNN and CDR2 SYGVQD (reference sequence). CDR3 length: 15 residues.

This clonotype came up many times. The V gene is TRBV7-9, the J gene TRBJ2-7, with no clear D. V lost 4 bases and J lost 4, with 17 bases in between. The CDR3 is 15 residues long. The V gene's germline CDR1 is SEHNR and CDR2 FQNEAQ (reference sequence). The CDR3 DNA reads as TGTGCCAGCAGCTCCTCAGGAGAACCAACGTACGAGCAGTACTTC. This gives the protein CASSSSGEPTYEQYF.

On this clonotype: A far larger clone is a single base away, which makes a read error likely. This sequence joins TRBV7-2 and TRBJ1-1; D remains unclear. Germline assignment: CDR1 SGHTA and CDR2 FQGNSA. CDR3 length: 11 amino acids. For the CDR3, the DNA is TGTTCCAGCAGCGCTTACACTGAAGCTTTCTTT. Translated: CSSSAYTEAFF.

The CDR3: CASSFREGRVATNEKLFF. DNA for the CDR3: TGTGCCAGCAGCTTTCGGGAGGGTAGGGTGGCAACTAATGAAAAACTGTTTTTT. The chain carries TRBV7-9 and TRBJ1-4; D is unresolved. The germline V gene has CDR1 SEHNR and CDR2 FQNEAQ (reference sequence). Deletions cut 3 bases from V and 0 bases from J, with 17 bases between. The CDR3 spans 18 residues.

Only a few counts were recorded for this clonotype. The CDR3 DNA reads as TGTGCCAGCAGCCACAGGGCCGGGGAGCTGTTTTTT. Translating it yields CASSHRAGELFF. The chain links TRBV7-9 to TRBJ2-2; tentative D call: TRBD1 (6 bases). The germline V gene encodes CDR1 SEHNR and CDR2 FQNEAQ (reference sequence). V lost 5 bases, J lost 6 bases, and 7 bases lay in between. CDR3 length: 12 residues.

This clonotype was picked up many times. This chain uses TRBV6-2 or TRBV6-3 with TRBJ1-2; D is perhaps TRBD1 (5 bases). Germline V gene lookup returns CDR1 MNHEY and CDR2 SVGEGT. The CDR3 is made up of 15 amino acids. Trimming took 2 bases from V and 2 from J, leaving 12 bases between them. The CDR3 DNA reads TGTGCCAGCAGTTACGTCGACAGAAAAAACTATGGCTACACCTTC. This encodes CASSYVDRKNYGYTF.

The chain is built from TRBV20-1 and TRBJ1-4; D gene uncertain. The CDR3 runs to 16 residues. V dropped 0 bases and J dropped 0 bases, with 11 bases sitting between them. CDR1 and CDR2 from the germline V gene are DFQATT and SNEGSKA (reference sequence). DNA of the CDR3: TGCAGTGCTAGAGATCCAGACGGGTCAACTAATGAAAAACTGTTTTTT. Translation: CSARDPDGSTNEKLFF.

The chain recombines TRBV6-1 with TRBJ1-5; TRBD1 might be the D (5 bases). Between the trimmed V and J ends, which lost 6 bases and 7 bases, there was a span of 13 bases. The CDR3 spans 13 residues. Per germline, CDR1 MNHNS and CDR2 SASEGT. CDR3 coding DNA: TGTGCCAGCAGCGCCAACGGGGACCAGCCCCAGCATTTT. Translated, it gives CASSANGDQPQHF.

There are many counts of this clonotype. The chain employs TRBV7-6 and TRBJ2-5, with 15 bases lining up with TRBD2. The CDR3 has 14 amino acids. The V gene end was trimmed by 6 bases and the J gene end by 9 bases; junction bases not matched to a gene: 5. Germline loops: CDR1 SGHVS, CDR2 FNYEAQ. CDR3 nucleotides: TGTGCCAGCAGTGGACTAGCGGGAGGGGAGGCCCAGTACTTC. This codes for CASSGLAGGEAQYF.

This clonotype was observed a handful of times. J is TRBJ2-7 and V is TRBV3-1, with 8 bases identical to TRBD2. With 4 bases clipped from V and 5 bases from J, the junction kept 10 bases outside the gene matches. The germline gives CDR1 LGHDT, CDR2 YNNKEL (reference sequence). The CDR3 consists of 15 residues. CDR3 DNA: TGTGCCAGCAGCCTCCTCGAAGCGGGAGTAAACGAGCAGTACTTC. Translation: CASSLLEAGVNEQYF.

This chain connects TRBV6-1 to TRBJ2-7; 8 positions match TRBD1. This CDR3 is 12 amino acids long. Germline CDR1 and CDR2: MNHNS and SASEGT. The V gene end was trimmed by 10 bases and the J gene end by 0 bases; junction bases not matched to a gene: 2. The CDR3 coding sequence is TGTGCCACCGGGACAGGCTCCTACGAGCAGTACTTC. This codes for CATGTGSYEQYF.

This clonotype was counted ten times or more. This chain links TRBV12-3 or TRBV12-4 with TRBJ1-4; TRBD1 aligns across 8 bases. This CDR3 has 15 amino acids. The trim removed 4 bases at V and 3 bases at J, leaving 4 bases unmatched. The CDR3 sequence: CASSSRQGSNEKLFF. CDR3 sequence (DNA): TGTGCCAGCAGTTCCCGACAGGGGTCTAATGAAAAACTGTTTTTT.

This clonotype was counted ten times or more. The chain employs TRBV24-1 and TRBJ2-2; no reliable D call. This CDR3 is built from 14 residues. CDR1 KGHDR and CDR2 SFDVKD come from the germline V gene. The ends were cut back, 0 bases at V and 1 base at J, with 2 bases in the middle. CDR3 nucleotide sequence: TGTGCCACCAGTGATTTGTGGAACACCGGGGAGCTGTTTTTT. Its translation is CATSDLWNTGELFF.

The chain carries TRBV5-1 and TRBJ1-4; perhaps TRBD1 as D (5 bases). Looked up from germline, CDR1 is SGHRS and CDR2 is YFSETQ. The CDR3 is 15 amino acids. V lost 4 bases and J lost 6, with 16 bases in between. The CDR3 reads CASSPDGTQYEKLFF. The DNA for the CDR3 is TGCGCCAGCAGCCCGGACGGGACCCAATATGAAAAACTGTTTTTT. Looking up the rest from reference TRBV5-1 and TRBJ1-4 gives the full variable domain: KAGVTQTPRYLIKTRGQQVTLSCSPISGHRSVSWYQQTPGQGLQFLFEYFSETQRNKGNFPGRFSGRQFSNSRSEMNVSTLELGDSALYLCASSPDGTQYEKLFFGSGTQLSVL.

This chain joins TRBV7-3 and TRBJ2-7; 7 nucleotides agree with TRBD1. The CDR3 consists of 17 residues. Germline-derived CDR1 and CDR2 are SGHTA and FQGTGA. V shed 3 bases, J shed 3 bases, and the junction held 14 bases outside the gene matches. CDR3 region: CASSFSPLVRGHYEQYF. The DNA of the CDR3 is TGTGCCAGCAGCTTTTCCCCTTTAGTGAGGGGGCACTACGAGCAGTACTTC.

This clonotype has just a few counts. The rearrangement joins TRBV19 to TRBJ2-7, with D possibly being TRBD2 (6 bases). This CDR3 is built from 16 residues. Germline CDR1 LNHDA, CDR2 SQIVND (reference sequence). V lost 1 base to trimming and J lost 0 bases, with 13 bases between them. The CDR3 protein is CASSIGAGMTSYEQYF. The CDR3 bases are TGTGCCAGTAGTATAGGAGCGGGTATGACCTCCTACGAGCAGTACTTC.

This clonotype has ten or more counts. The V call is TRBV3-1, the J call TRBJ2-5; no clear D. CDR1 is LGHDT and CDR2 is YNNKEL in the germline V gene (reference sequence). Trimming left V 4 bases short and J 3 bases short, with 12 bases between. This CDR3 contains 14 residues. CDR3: CASSLTALEETQYF. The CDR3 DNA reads TGTGCCAGCAGCCTCACTGCGTTAGAAGAGACCCAGTACTTC.

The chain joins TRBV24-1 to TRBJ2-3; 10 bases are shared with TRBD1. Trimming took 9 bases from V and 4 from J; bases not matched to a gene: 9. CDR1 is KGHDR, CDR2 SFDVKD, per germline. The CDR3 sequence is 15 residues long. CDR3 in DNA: TGTGCCACCTCTGAGGGACAGGGGCAGGCAGATACGCAGTATTTT. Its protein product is CATSEGQGQADTQYF.

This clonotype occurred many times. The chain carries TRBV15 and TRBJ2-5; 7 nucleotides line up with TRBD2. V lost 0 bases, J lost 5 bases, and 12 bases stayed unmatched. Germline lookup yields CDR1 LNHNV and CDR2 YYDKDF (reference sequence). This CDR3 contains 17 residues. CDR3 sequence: CATSREVAGHNLETQYF. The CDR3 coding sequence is TGTGCCACCAGCAGAGAAGTAGCGGGTCACAACCTGGAGACCCAGTACTTC.

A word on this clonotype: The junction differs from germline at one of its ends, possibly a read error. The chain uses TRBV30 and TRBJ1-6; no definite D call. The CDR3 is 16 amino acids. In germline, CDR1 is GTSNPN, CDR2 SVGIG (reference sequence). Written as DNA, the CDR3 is TGTGCCTGGAGTGTTCGGGGAGGCTCCTATAATTCACCCTTCCACTTT. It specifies CAWSVRGGSYNSPFHF.

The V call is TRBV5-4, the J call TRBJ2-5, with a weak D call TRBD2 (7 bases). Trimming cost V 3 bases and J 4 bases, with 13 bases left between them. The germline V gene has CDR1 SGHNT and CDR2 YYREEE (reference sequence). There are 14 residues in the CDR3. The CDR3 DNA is TGTGCCAGCAGCTCGTTGGGGGGGCGAGAGACCCAGTACTTC. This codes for CASSSLGGRETQYF.

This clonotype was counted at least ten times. The CDR3: CATSDPKRFATNEKLFF. The DNA of the CDR3 is TGTGCCACCAGTGACCCGAAACGATTTGCAACTAATGAAAAACTGTTTTTT. The chain is built from TRBV24-1 and TRBJ1-4, with D unclear. The germline V and J ends were trimmed by 4 bases and 0 bases, with 14 bases remaining between them. The germline gives CDR1 KGHDR, CDR2 SFDVKD. The CDR3 runs to 17 residues.

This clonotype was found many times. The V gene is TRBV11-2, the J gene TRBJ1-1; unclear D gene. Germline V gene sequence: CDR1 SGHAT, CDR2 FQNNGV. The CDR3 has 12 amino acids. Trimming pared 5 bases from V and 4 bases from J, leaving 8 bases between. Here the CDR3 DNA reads TGTGCCAGCAGCCCCAAATTCACTGAAGCTTTCTTT. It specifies CASSPKFTEAFF.

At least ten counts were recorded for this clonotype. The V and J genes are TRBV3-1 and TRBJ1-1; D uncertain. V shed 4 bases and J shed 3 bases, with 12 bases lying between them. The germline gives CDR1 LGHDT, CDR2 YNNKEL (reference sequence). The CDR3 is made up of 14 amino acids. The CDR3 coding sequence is TGTGCCAGCAGCCTGGCTGCTCAGGACACTGAAGCTTTCTTT. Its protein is CASSLAAQDTEAFF.